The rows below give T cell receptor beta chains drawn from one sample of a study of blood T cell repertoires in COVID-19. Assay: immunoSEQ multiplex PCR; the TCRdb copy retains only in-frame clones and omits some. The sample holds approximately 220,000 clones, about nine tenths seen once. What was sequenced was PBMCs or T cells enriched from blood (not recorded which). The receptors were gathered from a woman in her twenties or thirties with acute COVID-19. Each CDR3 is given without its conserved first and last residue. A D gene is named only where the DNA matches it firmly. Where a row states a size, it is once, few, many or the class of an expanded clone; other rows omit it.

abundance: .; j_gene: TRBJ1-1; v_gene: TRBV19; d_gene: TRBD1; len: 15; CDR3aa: ASSRRTGPRMNTEAF
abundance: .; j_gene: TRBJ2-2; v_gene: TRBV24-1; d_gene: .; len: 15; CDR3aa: ATSALGRGTNTGELF
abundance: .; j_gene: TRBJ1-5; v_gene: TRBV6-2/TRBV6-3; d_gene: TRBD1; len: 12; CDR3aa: ASSYGQGNQPQH
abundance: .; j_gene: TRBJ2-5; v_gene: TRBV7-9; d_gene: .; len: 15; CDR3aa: ASSLEEGLQSQETQY
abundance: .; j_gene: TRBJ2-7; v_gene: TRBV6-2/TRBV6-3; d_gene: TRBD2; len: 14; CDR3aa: ASSYGTSGSYYEQY
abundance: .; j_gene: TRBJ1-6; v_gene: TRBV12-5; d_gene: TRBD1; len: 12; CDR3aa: ASGTGTGVSPLH
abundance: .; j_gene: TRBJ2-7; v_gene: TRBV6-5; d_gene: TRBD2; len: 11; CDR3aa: ASSPSGGYEQY
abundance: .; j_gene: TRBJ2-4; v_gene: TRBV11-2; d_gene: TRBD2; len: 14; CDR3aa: ASRGLRGGSKNIQY
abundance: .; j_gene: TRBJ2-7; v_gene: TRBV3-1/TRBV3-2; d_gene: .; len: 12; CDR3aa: ASSQVIGDYEQY
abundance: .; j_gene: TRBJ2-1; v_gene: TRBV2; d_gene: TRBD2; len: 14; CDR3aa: ASKRELAGGSGEQF
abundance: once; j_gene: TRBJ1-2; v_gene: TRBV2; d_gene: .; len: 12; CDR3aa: ASRSRQTDLGYT
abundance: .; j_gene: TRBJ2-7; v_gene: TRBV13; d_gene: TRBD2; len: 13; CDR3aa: ASSLIGGGGYEQY
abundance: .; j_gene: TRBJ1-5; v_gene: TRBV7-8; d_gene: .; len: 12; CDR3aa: ASTPQGSNQPQH
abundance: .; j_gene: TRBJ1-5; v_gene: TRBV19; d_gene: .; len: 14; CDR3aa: ASSIDNPRGNQPQH
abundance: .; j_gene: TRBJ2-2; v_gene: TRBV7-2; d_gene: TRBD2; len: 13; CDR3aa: ASSSGLAGTGELF
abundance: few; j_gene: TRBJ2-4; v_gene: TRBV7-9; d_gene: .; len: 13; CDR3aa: ASSSGGRSKNIQY
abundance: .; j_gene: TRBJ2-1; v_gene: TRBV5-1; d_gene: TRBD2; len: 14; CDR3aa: ASSLRASGGDDEQF
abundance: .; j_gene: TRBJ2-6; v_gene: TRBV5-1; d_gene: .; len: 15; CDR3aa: ASSFAPRGTGANVLT
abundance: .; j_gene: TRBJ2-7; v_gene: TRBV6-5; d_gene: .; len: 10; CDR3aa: ASSPGSYEQY
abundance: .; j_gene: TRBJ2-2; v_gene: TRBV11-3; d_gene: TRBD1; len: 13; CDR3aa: ASSLTGQGAGELF
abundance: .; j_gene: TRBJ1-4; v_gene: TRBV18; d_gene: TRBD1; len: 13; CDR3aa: ASSQQTGTNEKLF
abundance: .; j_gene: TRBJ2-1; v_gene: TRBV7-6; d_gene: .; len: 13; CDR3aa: ASSLVGRGRDEQF
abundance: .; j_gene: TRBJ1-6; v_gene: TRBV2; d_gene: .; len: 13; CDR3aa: ASKSAGTRVSPLH
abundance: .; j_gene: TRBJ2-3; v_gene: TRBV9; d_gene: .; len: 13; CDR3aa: ASSVNGQPTDTQY
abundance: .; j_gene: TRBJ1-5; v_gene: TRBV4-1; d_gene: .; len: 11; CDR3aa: ASSQEPNRAQH
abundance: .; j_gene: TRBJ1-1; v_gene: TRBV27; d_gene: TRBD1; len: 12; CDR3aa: ASSLGDRWTEAF
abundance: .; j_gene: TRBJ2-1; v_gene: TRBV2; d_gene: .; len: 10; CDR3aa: ASSGDSNEQF
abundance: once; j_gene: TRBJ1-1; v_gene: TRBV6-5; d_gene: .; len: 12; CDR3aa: ASSPRRRNTEAF